This T cell receptor beta chain was captured in a study of cytomegalovirus exposure and HLA in healthy donors (dated by TCRdb to the late 2010s). About the full investigation: In an earlier analysis of about 560 of the donors, under 300 Gb of sequence data and 117 million unique TCR beta sequences from 150 million to 200 million T cells were reported. The study combined high-throughput TCR immunosequencing, statistical association of individual TCRs with disease status, and machine learning to predict cytomegalovirus infection status. All discovery cohort repertoires had been generated using a single sequencing platform. Both class I and class II loci were covered by HLA typing, at four-digit resolution. In addition to the first cohort of approximately 650 subjects, a separate validation cohort of 130 or so different subjects was used. The number of typed donors differed by locus: about 629-630 for A, B, C, DRB1 and DQB1; approximately 520 for DQA1; 600 to 610 for DPA1; and 400 to 480 for DPB1. Among a few hundred genotyped donors of the cohort, an average of approximately 240,000 unique TCR beta nucleotide sequences were sequenced per donor, approximately 20% of them non-productive. Of the roughly 400 genotyped donors, 65% to 90% fell in the genetic ancestry cluster associated with self-reported Caucasian donors. Several DR-DQ haplotypes were treated as single units for association and clustering because of strong linkage in the cohort. The later analysis used no new phenotypic data to find candidate immune exposures, relying instead on TCR beta sequences and their occurrence across donors. A later genetic analysis used genome-wide SNP genotypes for about 65% of the roughly 670 donors, treating that subset as a discovery cohort. Alongside the repertoire data, information on donor age, sex, ethnicity and CMV serostatus was compiled. An early release that covered 640 HLA-typed donors contained 250 to 350 gigabases of sequencing data and 75 million to 100 million unique TCR sequences. An earlier analysis of roughly 600 of the donors used high-throughput TCR beta sequencing to judge whether each TCR beta V gene segment behaved as functional or pseudogenic. The T cell repertoires of some 670 subjects were profiled by immunosequencing and related to cytomegalovirus serostatus. A later analysis re-examined previously published TCR beta repertoires from about 670 donors and added high-resolution HLA genotyping to investigate patterns of TCR occurrence. The study was designed to test whether signatures of past pathogen exposure could be identified by cataloging public T cell receptors.

V drops 6 bases and J drops 0 bases, leaving 18 bases in between. The germline V gene (reference sequence) yields MNHNY for CDR1 and SVGAGI for CDR2. From the cysteine through the phenylalanine, the CDR3 covers 16 amino acids. The sequence is cut down to CDR3 DNA, 48 bases in frame from base 1. Regarding this clone: Its antigen remains unidentified. No quality values exist for individual bases; no much larger clone is one base distant.

Library construction relied on the immunoSEQ multiplex PCR assay. For the multiplex PCR, a mixture combining 60 forward primers for TCR Vbeta segments and 13 reverse primers for TCR Jbeta segments was used. The CDR3 region of rearranged TCR beta genes was amplified from genomic DNA with a multiplex PCR assay. On the Illumina HiSeq System, the amplified TCR beta libraries were sequenced as 87-base-pair reads. Per the authors' processing: A later analysis tallied tens of millions of unique TCR beta chains across the 700 or so repertoires, and about 12 million of those chains were shared by two or more donors. A nearest-neighbor algorithm error-corrected the raw reads and collapsed the reads into unique sequences, merging closely related sequences to remove PCR and sequencing errors. To assign V, D and J gene segments, CDR3 sequences were aligned to IMGT reference sequences. For a sequence to be retained, a match of at least six nucleotides was required to both a V gene segment and a J gene segment. Rearrangements were called productive when the CDR3 lacked stop codons and stayed in frame with V and J; all others were non-productive. Following IMGT convention, CDR3 was defined as the stretch from the second conserved V-encoded cysteine to the conserved J-encoded phenylalanine. In an earlier analysis of some 550 of the donors, sequences lacking an unambiguous match to a single V gene segment were excluded. In an earlier analysis of almost 600 of the donors, a V segment was called functional when productive rearrangements were above 56.7%, and segregating when the standard deviation between donors exceeded 5%. A statistical classification framework was built to diagnose cytomegalovirus status from the catalog of TCR beta chain sequences. V and J gene assignment, in a later analysis, came from comparing TCR nucleotide sequences with IMGT/GENE-DB human TR gene sequences. A later analysis assigned CDR3 sequences and most-parsimonious VDJ recombination scenarios with the TCRdist pipeline. In a later analysis, each TCR beta chain was defined by its CDR3 amino acid sequence together with its V-gene family, and reads without a unique V-gene family were excluded. As a way to deal with suspected cross-contamination and a sequencing artifact, a later analysis dropped 450 to 600 nucleotide sequences that were highly shared and had low generation probability. For each public chain, a later analysis derived a clonal expansion index from normalized ranks of inferred template counts within each repertoire. A later analysis computed generation probabilities with a VDJ recombination model fitted to out-of-frame rearrangements, and checked the results against IGoR. In a later analysis, hypergeometric tests were used to score TCR-TCR, TCR-HLA and TCR-CMV co-occurrence, with a repertoire-size bias correction applied to TCR pairs. A later analysis estimated false discovery rates by permuting HLA or CMV assignments 20 times. In a later analysis, co-occurring TCRs were grouped with DBSCAN, and TCRdist sequence similarity was added when clustering was performed within HLA-allele-positive subsets. Repertoires with fewer than 30,000 or more than 120,000 public chains were left out of co-occurrence clustering, as were about 5 repertoires with anomalous nucleotide sharing. TCRdb took this table from immuneACCESS and kept in-frame rearrangements with V and J called. Such tables lack part of the clones; where checked against another copy, unresolved V genes explain under half of the gap, and the rest is unexplained. V and J calls and clone size are given by that table; D and trimming were obtained from the DNA. A total of hundreds of thousands of clones appear in this sample, 78% of them only once. Around 3.9% of the sample rests with the top ten.

General findings and caveats noted by the study authors: The authors suggested that the approach could potentially be extended to other disease states and immunological phenotypes. Immune exposure information for the cohort was limited to CMV serostatus. A few of the identified cytomegalovirus-associated TCR beta chains were confirmed in vitro to be specific for cytomegalovirus antigens. In a later analysis, some 18,000 TCR beta sequences were associated with specific HLA alleles at a false discovery rate of 0.05. V-gene and J-gene trimming of TCR beta chains was associated with a missense DCLRE1C variant in a later genetic analysis, and the association was replicated in an independent cohort. This cohort had only TCR beta chains sequenced, and the lack of alpha or paired-chain data limited which features could be detected. A later analysis found that most CMV-associated TCR beta chains appeared HLA-restricted, with HLA associations seemingly driven largely by CMV exposure. Because counts were too low, about 18 rarely observed V segments, including chromosome 9 orphons, were left out of the earlier analysis of several hundred of the donors. While some public TCRs were present in many individuals, most TCR sequences turned up only very rarely across donors. When HLA alleles, especially DR and DQ, strongly co-occurred, TCR associations were difficult to assign to individual alleles. Because HLA typing was unavailable for some donors at each locus, only the typed subset was used in association tests. Roughly uniform sequencing depth across donors was assumed in presence/absence analyses, although this assumption may not hold. In the study, 150 to 200 TCR beta chains were listed as associated with cytomegalovirus. In an earlier analysis of a few hundred of the donors, most TCR beta V segments were observed in productive rearrangements about 87% or about 30% of the time, broadly matching IMGT annotations. Because the 87-base-pair reads could not distinguish some IMGT-functional V segments, including TRBV6-2 and TRBV6-3, those segments were excluded. In a later genetic analysis, fewer N-insertions in productive TCRs were reported among donors in an Asian-associated ancestry cluster than the roughly 640-donor mean. The sequencing pipeline was judged likely to have produced a cluster of highly shared sequence variants as a technical artifact. A further reported finding was that TCR beta sequences accurately predicted the HLA-A and HLA-B alleles for most subjects in the first cohort. According to a later analysis, parvovirus B19, influenza, CMV and Epstein-Barr virus appeared linked to several top co-occurrence clusters. Correlated functional status among segregating V segments might reflect linkage disequilibrium, but an unknown experimental factor could not be ruled out. The classifier was reported to diagnose cytomegalovirus status with high specificity and sensitivity in both the original cohort and the validation cohort. In a later analysis, TCR association rates were found to vary across HLA loci, with the most associated TCRs seen for DRB1 alleles and the fewest for HLA-C alleles. Compared with equally common non-associated chains, HLA-associated TCR beta chains in a later analysis were more clonally expanded and had lower generation probabilities.

The cohort comprised some 730 healthy bone marrow donors. At the time of sampling, all cohort members were nominally healthy, though unrecorded immune exposures were likely present. The donor tested CMV seronegative and was one of the 352 seronegative cohort members. Every donor gave a peripheral blood sample, and the peripheral blood mononuclear cells from that sample were used for TCR beta sequencing. The Qiagen DNeasy Blood Extraction Kit was used to extract genomic DNA from the blood cell samples. The sequence is built from TRBV6-6 and TRBJ2-7; confidence is insufficient to name the D gene. Specimen: PBMCs. This clonotype originated in a male donor in good health and CMV-seronegative. The DNA sequence is given as TGTGCCAGCAGGGGTTCCATGGCGGTTTTCTCCTACGAGCAGTACTTC. Translated, it gives CASRGSMAVFSYEQYF.